This TCR beta chain was recovered during a study of T cells in Graves' hyperthyroidism and ophthalmopathy. Study background: At initial diagnosis, before any treatment had begun, peripheral blood was obtained.

Overall study results and limits: Ophthalmopathy prediction by the model preceded onset by a median approximately 6.1 months.

This clonotype was observed a few times. Its target is not known. At one end, the junction sequence differs from germline, possibly due to a read error. Amplification of TCR beta CDR3 regions used RNA as the template. Initially, a first-round RT-PCR of the TCR CDR3 employed the HTBI primer set. TCRdb reanalysed the multiplex PCR reads using MiXCR and keeps one entry per CDR3 protein. Of about 290,000 distinct CDR3 sequences listed, over 15% are singletons. Uncontrolled infection, other autoimmune disease, pregnancy or lactation disqualified patients from enrolment. The CDR3 covers 14 residues. Per the germline V gene, CDR1 is SEHNR and CDR2 is FQNEAQ (reference sequence).

This TCR came from a woman aged 55-69 years with Graves' ophthalmopathy. What was sequenced was blood. The chain employs TRBV7-9 and TRBJ1-1; unclear D gene. The CDR3 loop is CASSLSGQNPEAFF. In nucleotides, the CDR3 is TGTGCCAGCAGCTTAAGTGGCCAGAACCCTGAAGCTTTCTTT.